This note documents a single TCR beta chain sequence. What it binds is unknown. Sequencing used immunoSEQ multiplex PCR; TCRdb keeps in-frame clones, though not all of them. The table includes approximately 73,000 clones, roughly 91% detected once. Losses at the gene ends were 1 base for V and 5 bases for J; bases not matched to a gene: 4. The CDR3 totals 17 residues. Germline CDR1 and CDR2: SGHNT and YENEEA. Patients had chemo-refractory metastatic non-small-cell lung cancer and received focal radiation plus CTLA-4 blockade that used ipilimumab. This record belongs to a study of radiotherapy plus CTLA-4 blockade in lung cancer. As for the study in general: Of the patients, 15% to 20% showed objective responses and about 30% attained disease control. Study-wide results and caveats: In blood, tumor-derived TCR clones expanded after radiotherapy plus ipilimumab. Early blood T cell clone changes and increased post-radiation serum interferon-beta were reportedly the strongest response predictors.

This TCR was sampled from a human donor with non-small cell lung cancer that progressed on radiotherapy plus ipilimumab. The chain joins TRBV11-3 to TRBJ2-3, with 15 bases fitting TRBD2. This specimen consisted of peripheral blood, obtained from a patient treated with radiotherapy plus ipilimumab. CDR3 residues: CASSLGTSGRAEDTQYF. CDR3 in DNA: TGTGCCAGCAGCTTAGGGACTAGCGGGAGGGCCGAAGATACGCAGTATTTT.